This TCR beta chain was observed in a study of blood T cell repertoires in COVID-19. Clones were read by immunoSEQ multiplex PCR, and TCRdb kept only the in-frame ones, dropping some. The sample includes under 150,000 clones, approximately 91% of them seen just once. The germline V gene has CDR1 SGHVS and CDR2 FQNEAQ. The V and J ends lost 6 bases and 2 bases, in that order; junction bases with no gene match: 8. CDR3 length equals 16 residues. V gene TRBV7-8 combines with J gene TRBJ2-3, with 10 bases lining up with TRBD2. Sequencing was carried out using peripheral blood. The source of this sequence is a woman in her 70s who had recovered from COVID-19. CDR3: CASRSGLAGVTDTQYF. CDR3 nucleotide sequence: TGTGCCAGCAGGTCCGGGCTAGCGGGAGTCACAGATACGCAGTATTTT.